Following are 21 T cell receptor beta chains from one sample sequenced in a study of cytomegalovirus exposure and HLA in healthy donors. PCR involved 60 Vbeta and 13 Jbeta primers. Profiled with immunoSEQ multiplex PCR; TCRdb holds only in-frame clones, not every one. Of hundreds of thousands of clones in the sample, about 90% were seen once. The sequenced sample was PBMCs. These receptors were collected from a woman aged 18 to 35 in good health and CMV-seronegative.

The chain is built from TRBV6-5 and TRBJ2-1; possible D gene TRBD1, 6 bases. The CDR3 is 15 amino acids. Per germline, CDR1 MNHEY and CDR2 SVGAGI. V shed 4 bases and J shed 6 bases, with 16 bases lying between them. CDR3 in amino acids: CASSFWDNGRNEQFF. The CDR3 DNA is TGTGCCAGCAGTTTCTGGGACAATGGTCGCAATGAGCAGTTCTTC.

The chain joins TRBV19 to TRBJ1-1, with D perhaps TRBD1 (5 bases). CDR1 is LNHDA, CDR2 SQIVND, per germline (reference sequence). This CDR3 region has 18 residues. Between the trimmed V and J ends, which lost 0 bases and 3 bases, there was a span of 20 bases. The CDR3 sequence is CASSIDRSWGKGDTEAFF. The CDR3 DNA reads as TGTGCCAGTAGTATAGATCGCAGCTGGGGCAAAGGGGACACTGAAGCTTTCTTT.

The gene calls are TRBV18 and TRBJ1-4, with no clear D. Trimming left V 6 bases short and J 8 bases short, with 16 bases between. Germline CDR1 reads KGHSH; CDR2 reads LQKENI. The CDR3 sequence is 14 residues long. CDR3 nucleotides: TGTGCCAGCTCCCCTGGGAGCAGACGGGAAAAACTGTTTTTT. Translating it yields CASSPGSRREKLFF.

This chain connects TRBV6-6 to TRBJ1-1; D is perhaps TRBD1 (5 bases). The V and J ends lost 8 bases and 0 bases respectively, with 16 bases between them. Germline V CDR1 and CDR2: MNHNY, SVGAGI (reference sequence). The CDR3 spans 15 residues. CDR3 in amino acids: CASGKRGGMNTEAFF. In DNA, the CDR3 is TGTGCCAGCGGCAAAAGGGGAGGAATGAACACTGAAGCTTTCTTT.

This clone was recorded once. The CDR3 loop reads CASCTGIGVWMTPGELFF. The DNA of the CDR3 is TGTGCCAGCTGCACGGGTATCGGGGTCTGGATGACGCCCGGGGAGCTGTTTTTT. The J gene is TRBJ2-2, the V gene TRBV2, with D possibly matching TRBD2 (5 bases). The CDR3 totals 18 residues. Trimming shortened V by 8 bases and J by 6 bases, and 28 bases separated the two germline ends. Germline V gene sequence: CDR1 SNHLY, CDR2 FYNNEI.

The V and J genes are TRBV7-9 and TRBJ2-7; 9 bases match TRBD1. V lost 5 bases to trimming and J lost 2 bases; unmatched junction nucleotides: 4. This CDR3 comprises 14 residues. Germline V CDR1 and CDR2: SEHNR, FQNEAQ (reference sequence). Written as DNA, the CDR3 is TGTGCCAGCAGCCGGGGACAGGGTGCCTACGAGCAGTACTTC. Amino acid sequence: CASSRGQGAYEQYF.

This rearrangement joins TRBV6-6 to TRBJ1-5; D gene uncertain. This CDR3 has 15 residues. V lost 6 bases, J lost 0 bases, and 12 bases lay in between. CDR1 and CDR2 from the germline V gene are MNHNY and SVGAGI (reference sequence). The CDR3, as DNA: TGTGCCAGCAGCCACCCCGGGGATAGCAATCAGCCCCAGCATTTT. This sequence encodes CASSHPGDSNQPQHF.

The V gene is TRBV7-8, the J gene TRBJ2-1; possible D gene TRBD1, 6 bases. V lost 3 bases and J 15 bases, leaving 18 bases between the germline ends. Germline V gene sequence: CDR1 SGHVS, CDR2 FQNEAQ. The CDR3 covers 13 residues. The CDR3 here is CASSFSGEWPRFF. CDR3 coding DNA: TGTGCCAGCAGCTTTTCAGGGGAATGGCCCAGGTTCTTC.

This clone was counted between two and nine times. V usage is TRBV6-4 and J usage is TRBJ2-3; D is possibly TRBD2 (7 bases). CDR1 and CDR2 (germline): MRHNA, SNTAGT. CDR3 length equals 15 residues. V gave up 3 bases and J gave up 3 bases, with 13 bases separating them. The CDR3 DNA reads TGTGCCAGCAGTGAAAAGGGGGGGCAAACAGATACGCAGTATTTT. Protein product: CASSEKGGQTDTQYF.

The gene calls are TRBV7-9 and TRBJ2-7; 8 bases agree with TRBD1. The CDR3 runs to 14 residues. CDR1 and CDR2 (germline): SEHNR, FQNEAQ (reference sequence). J gave up 6 bases and V 5 bases, and 9 bases lay outside the gene matches. CDR3 region: CASSLPTGQGEQYF. CDR3 nucleotides: TGTGCCAGCAGCCTCCCCACCGGACAGGGCGAGCAGTACTTC.

The chain combines TRBV2 with TRBJ1-6, with 9 bases aligning to TRBD1. From germline, CDR1 is SNHLY and CDR2 FYNNEI. Trimming at V came to 8 bases and at J to 5 bases, leaving 1 base not matched to a gene. The CDR3 loop spans 13 amino acids. The DNA for the CDR3 is TGTGCCAGCGACAGGGGGAATAATTCACCCCTCCACTTT. Its translation: CASDRGNNSPLHF.

This chain uses TRBV2 with TRBJ1-5; 8 positions match TRBD1. The CDR3 totals 15 residues. V dropped 7 bases and J dropped 6; count of bases not matched to a gene: 11. Germline assignment: CDR1 SNHLY and CDR2 FYNNEI. For the CDR3, the DNA is TGTGCCAGCATTGGGCCGGGACAGGAAGTTCAGCCCCAGCATTTT. This translates into CASIGPGQEVQPQHF.

The chain recombines TRBV25-1 with TRBJ1-2; a possible D gene is TRBD1 (5 bases). Germline CDR1 is MGHDK and CDR2 is SYGVNS. V lost 2 bases and J lost 7, with 14 bases in between. The CDR3 totals 14 residues. The CDR3 reads CASSEPGRVVGYTF. CDR3 bases: TGTGCCAGCAGTGAACCCGGCAGGGTAGTTGGCTACACCTTC.

The chain employs TRBV5-7 and TRBJ2-7, with D perhaps TRBD1 (5 bases). TRBV5-7 is known as an ORF, though its function is uncertain. The CDR3 length is 13 residues. The V end lost 3 bases, the J end lost 3 bases, and 10 bases lay between the germline ends. CDR3 bases: TGTGCCAGCAGCTCCGGTAGGGGCTACGAGCAGTACTTC. It specifies CASSSGRGYEQYF.

This chain connects TRBV5-3 to TRBJ2-3, with D perhaps matching TRBD1 (6 bases). TRBV5-3 belongs to the ORF category, with a function that is uncertain. CDR3 length: 15 residues. V dropped 3 bases and J dropped 1 base, with 12 bases sitting between them. CDR3 bases: TGTGCCAGAAGCTACAGGGATGACGGCACAGATACGCAGTATTTT. Its translation is CARSYRDDGTDTQYF.

The chain employs TRBV4-1 and TRBJ2-3; D might be TRBD2 (6 bases). This CDR3 is built from 15 residues. Germline CDR1 reads MGHRA; CDR2 reads YSYEKL. V lost 2 bases, J lost 4 bases, and 13 bases lay in between. CDR3 protein: CASSQLGLWADTQYF. The CDR3 DNA follows: TGCGCCAGCAGCCAACTGGGACTGTGGGCAGATACGCAGTATTTT.

The CDR3 DNA is TGCGCCAGCAGCTTGGCGGCGGGCGCTACTAACTCCTACGAGCAGTACTTC. Amino acids: CASSLAAGATNSYEQYF. V gene TRBV5-1 combines with J gene TRBJ2-7; maybe TRBD2 (5 bases). The CDR3 runs 17 residues. The germline V gene has CDR1 SGHRS and CDR2 YFSETQ. Trimming stripped 0 bases from V and 0 bases from J, with 16 bases between.

J is TRBJ2-2 and V is TRBV7-6; 13 bases line up with TRBD2. The CDR3 consists of 16 residues. V trimming: 5 bases; J trimming: 8 bases; junction bases outside the gene matches: 8. Germline CDR1 reads SGHVS; CDR2 reads FNYEAQ. The CDR3, as DNA: TGTGCCAGCAGCACTAGCGGGGGGGCCACAACAGGGGAGCTGTTTTTT. It is translated as CASSTSGGATTGELFF.

This chain links TRBV6-1 with TRBJ2-4, with 7 bases aligning to TRBD2. The CDR3 runs 14 residues. V lost 8 bases to trimming and J lost 3 bases; unmatched junction nucleotides: 7. Germline-derived CDR1 and CDR2 are MNHNS and SASEGT. The CDR3 bases are TGTGCCAGCCTGGGGGGGGTGGGCAAAAACATTCAGTACTTC. Translation: CASLGGVGKNIQYF.

A single count supports this clone. The V gene is TRBV5-5, the J gene TRBJ1-5; D is possibly TRBD1 (6 bases). V lost 4 bases to trimming and J lost 4 bases, with 15 bases between them. The CDR3 runs 15 residues. Germline loops: CDR1 SGHKS, CDR2 YYEKEE (reference sequence). The CDR3 sequence: CASSPIGTPNQPQHF. The CDR3 bases are TGTGCCAGCAGCCCGATCGGGACACCGAATCAGCCCCAGCATTTT.

Details on this clone: The junction departs from the called germline gene at one end, perhaps through a read error. In the same sample, other DNA sequences code for this CDR3. The chain joins TRBV30 to TRBJ1-6, with D possibly TRBD1 on 5 matching bases. The V gene's germline CDR1 is GTSNPN and CDR2 SVGIG (reference sequence). The CDR3 length is 14 residues. The CDR3 DNA is TGTGCCTGGAGGGGGGGACTCAATAATTCCCCCCTCCACTTT. Amino acid sequence: CAWRGGLNNSPLHF.